The clone carrying this T cell receptor (beta chain) was found a few times. Its cognate antigen is unknown. The sample belongs to a study of PD-1 blockade in classical Hodgkin lymphoma. Study-wide results and limits: The baseline diversity of complete responders showed similarity to that of newly diagnosed patients.

Patients all relapsed after autologous stem cell transplantation, and there was variation in brentuximab vedotin exposure. Germline CDR1 and CDR2: SGHRS and YFSETQ. This CDR3 has 15 residues. Trimming removed 1 base at V and 11 bases at J, with 18 bases between. Assay: immunoSEQ multiplex PCR; the TCRdb copy retains only in-frame clones and omits some. The repertoire holds 42,000 or so clones, with around 86% as singletons. The source of this sequence is a human donor with classical Hodgkin lymphoma. The sample was peripheral blood mononuclear cells (PBMCs), taken before the second cycle of nivolumab. The rearrangement links TRBV5-1 to TRBJ1-4; no clear D. The chain's CDR3 is CASSLSVSLATKLFF. DNA of the CDR3: TGCGCCAGCAGCTTGTCTGTATCCTTGGCCACTAAACTGTTTTTT. Using reference TRBV5-1 and TRBJ1-4 for the parts outside the CDR3, the full variable domain is KAGVTQTPRYLIKTRGQQVTLSCSPISGHRSVSWYQQTPGQGLQFLFEYFSETQRNKGNFPGRFSGRQFSNSRSEMNVSTLELGDSALYLCASSLSVSLATKLFFGSGTQLSVL.